This T cell receptor beta chain was sequenced in a study of early T cells in non-severe SARS-CoV-2 infection. This clonotype was detected ten times or more. Each single cDNA molecule received a unique molecular identifier. TCRdb redid the calling of the 5' RACE reads with MiXCR, one entry per CDR3 protein. Among 90,000 to 100,000 distinct CDR3 sequences listed, roughly 13% were seen once. Per the germline V gene, CDR1 is SGHAT and CDR2 is FQNNGV. The CDR3 consists of 14 residues. The J segment lost 10 bases and the V segment lost 1 base, leaving 4 bases of the junction unmatched. The sample consisted of whole blood. The genes are TRBV11-2 and TRBJ2-1; 10 nucleotides agree with TRBD2. The TCR originated in an adult who was a healthcare worker with PCR-confirmed SARS-CoV-2 infection or an uninfected control (not recorded which). CDR3 coding DNA: TGTGCCAGCAGCTTAGCGGGACTAGCGACAGAGCAGTTCTTC. It encodes CASSLAGLATEQFF.